The 30 T cell receptor beta chains in this list originate from one sample, sequenced in a study of blood T cell repertoires in COVID-19. Here immunoSEQ multiplex PCR was the method, and the copy in TCRdb shows in-frame clones only, minus some. The sample has 91,000 or so clones; approximately 90% are singletons. The sequencing input was peripheral blood. These receptors were collected from a human donor in a cohort sampled during active COVID-19.

This sequence joins TRBV6-5 and TRBJ2-7; 7 nucleotides line up with TRBD1. The CDR3 loop spans 16 amino acids. Germline V CDR1 and CDR2: MNHEY, SVGAGI. V lost 4 bases and J lost 3; bases outside the gene matches: 12. In DNA, the CDR3 is TGTGCCAGCAGTTCCTACACTCCGGGACAGATCTACGAGCAGTACTTC. Its protein is CASSSYTPGQIYEQYF.

The rearrangement links TRBV3-1 (or the pseudogene TRBV3-2) to TRBJ1-3; D uncertain. Germline V lookup: CDR1 LGHDT, CDR2 YNNKEL (reference sequence). The CDR3 contains 16 residues. V shed 0 bases and J shed 0 bases, with 9 bases lying between them. CDR3 nucleotide sequence: TGTGCCAGCAGCCAAGAGAGTCTGATCTCTGGAAACACCATATATTTT. Protein sequence: CASSQESLISGNTIYF.

The chain couples TRBV10-3 to TRBJ1-6, with D possibly being TRBD1 (5 bases). This CDR3 comprises 14 residues. From germline, CDR1 is ENHRY and CDR2 SYGVKD. The V end was cut by 6 bases, the J end by 3 bases, with 9 bases between. CDR3 loop: CAISPTVYNSPLHF. CDR3 DNA: TGTGCCATCAGCCCGACAGTCTATAATTCACCCCTCCACTTT.

The V gene is TRBV18, the J gene TRBJ1-1, with 7 bases that match TRBD1. The trim removed 1 base at V and 1 base at J, leaving 3 bases unmatched. The germline CDR1 and CDR2 sequences are KGHSH and LQKENI. CDR3 length: 15 residues. In nucleotides, the CDR3 is TGTGCCAGCTCACCACAGGGGGCGCGGAACACTGAAGCTTTCTTT. Protein: CASSPQGARNTEAFF.

This chain uses TRBV28 with TRBJ1-4; D unresolved. Trimming cost V 3 bases and J 6 bases, with 5 bases left between them. The germline V gene has CDR1 MDHEN and CDR2 SYDVKM. The CDR3 spans 12 residues. CDR3 bases: TGTGCCAGCAGTTTTCAGGATGAAAAACTGTTTTTT. Translation: CASSFQDEKLFF.

This rearrangement joins TRBV18 to TRBJ2-2; 8 bases align to TRBD1. J lost 4 bases, V lost 5 bases, and 6 bases had no gene match. Germline assignment: CDR1 KGHSH and CDR2 LQKENI. This CDR3 is built from 15 residues. The CDR3 sequence: CASSTRGQGTGELFF. CDR3 nucleotide sequence: TGTGCCAGCTCAACCAGGGGGCAAGGCACCGGGGAGCTGTTTTTT.

This chain's CDR3 is CAWSGQMNTEAFF. DNA for the CDR3: TGTGCCTGGAGTGGACAGATGAACACTGAAGCTTTCTTT. The J gene is TRBJ1-1, the V gene TRBV30, with D perhaps matching TRBD1 (5 bases). V dropped 1 base and J dropped 0 bases, with 6 bases sitting between them. Germline assignment: CDR1 GTSNPN and CDR2 SVGIG (reference sequence). CDR3 length: 13 residues.

The rearrangement links TRBV19 to TRBJ1-4; D is uncertain. The CDR3 has 15 amino acids. Germline CDR1 reads LNHDA; CDR2 reads SQIVND (reference sequence). Trimming removed 3 bases from V and 4 bases from J, with 12 bases in between. The CDR3 here is CASSMPNSFNEKLFF. The CDR3 DNA follows: TGTGCCAGTAGTATGCCCAATAGTTTTAATGAAAAACTGTTTTTT.

This clone came up once. The V and J genes are TRBV7-9 and TRBJ2-1; tentatively, D is TRBD1 (5 bases). The V end lost 5 bases, the J end lost 8 bases, and 7 bases lay between the germline ends. CDR3 length equals 11 residues. Looked up from germline, CDR1 is SEHNR and CDR2 is FQNEAQ (reference sequence). DNA of the CDR3: TGTGCCAGCAGCAGCAGGGATGAGCAGTTCTTC. This encodes CASSSRDEQFF. Complete variable domain (other parts from reference TRBV7-9 and TRBJ2-1): DTGVSQNPRHKITKRGQNVTFRCDPISEHNRLYWYRQTLGQGPEFLTYFQNEAQLEKSRLLSDRFSAERPKGSFSTLEIQRTEQGDSAMYLCASSSRDEQFFGPGTRLTVL.

This clone has just one count. V gene TRBV10-1 combines with J gene TRBJ1-1; 8 bases agree with TRBD1. This CDR3 comprises 13 residues. Germline V gene data show CDR1 as WNHNN and CDR2 as SYGVQD (reference sequence). V lost 6 bases and J lost 7; bases outside the gene matches: 7. CDR3 in DNA: TGCGCCAGCAGCCACGGACAGGGTCGTGAAGCTTTCTTT. Translating gives CASSHGQGREAFF.

The genes are TRBV19 and TRBJ2-3, with D unresolved. Per the germline V gene, CDR1 is LNHDA and CDR2 is SQIVND (reference sequence). Trimming left V 1 base short and J 5 bases short, with 16 bases between. This CDR3 spans 16 amino acids. CDR3 protein: CASSIGPGSAGDTQYF. CDR3 in DNA: TGTGCCAGTAGTATAGGACCAGGTTCGGCAGGAGATACGCAGTATTTT.

There are a few counts of this clone. This chain links TRBV10-3 with TRBJ1-5; D is ambiguous. Trimming left V 4 bases short and J 1 base short, with 5 bases between. There are 13 residues in the CDR3. Germline-derived CDR1 and CDR2 are ENHRY and SYGVKD. The CDR3 spells CAISVESNQPQHF. CDR3 nucleotide sequence: TGTGCCATCAGTGTTGAGAGCAATCAGCCCCAGCATTTT.

The V call is TRBV6-5, the J call TRBJ2-3, with a tentative D call TRBD2 (6 bases). The germline gives CDR1 MNHEY, CDR2 SVGAGI. The CDR3 is 14 residues long. The ends were cut back, 6 bases at V and 2 bases at J, with 12 bases in the middle. CDR3 loop: CASRGLTVTDTQYF. The DNA of the CDR3 is TGTGCCAGCAGGGGACTGACCGTCACAGATACGCAGTATTTT.

The rearrangement joins TRBV7-3 to TRBJ1-1; the match to TRBD1 covers 11 bases. V gave up 5 bases and J gave up 4 bases; unmatched junction bases: 6. Germline CDR1 is SGHTA and CDR2 is FQGTGA. The CDR3 is made up of 15 amino acids. CDR3 DNA: TGTGCCAGCAGCCACGAGGGACAGGGGGGCACTGAAGCTTTCTTT. Translating it yields CASSHEGQGGTEAFF.

CDR3 loop: CASSARTGAGTEAFF. Here the CDR3 DNA reads TGTGCCAGCAGCGCACGGACAGGGGCGGGCACTGAAGCTTTCTTT. The V call is TRBV5-4, the J call TRBJ1-1; TRBD1 aligns across 9 bases. CDR3 length: 15 amino acids. Germline lookup yields CDR1 SGHNT and CDR2 YYREEE (reference sequence). The V gene end was trimmed by 4 bases and the J gene end by 4 bases; junction bases not matched to a gene: 8. The variable domain in full, with the rest retrieved from reference TRBV5-4 and TRBJ1-1, is ETGVTQSPTHLIKTRGQQVTLRCSSQSGHNTVSWYQQALGQGPQFIFQYYREEENGRGNFPPRFSGLQFPNYSSELNVNALELDDSALYLCASSARTGAGTEAFFGQGTRLTVV.

The CDR3 region is CASSLVAAGWGEAFF. CDR3 coding DNA: TGTGCCAGCAGCTTGGTCGCGGCAGGGTGGGGTGAAGCTTTCTTT. The V gene is TRBV5-5, the J gene TRBJ1-1, with D perhaps TRBD1 (5 bases). Trimming removed 0 bases from V and 7 bases from J, with 16 bases in between. Looked up from germline, CDR1 is SGHKS and CDR2 is YYEKEE (reference sequence). The CDR3 is 15 amino acids.

This chain connects TRBV4-3 to TRBJ2-3, with 9 nucleotides matching TRBD2. This CDR3 is 19 amino acids long. The germline CDR1 and CDR2 sequences are LGHNA and YSLEER. V was clipped by 0 bases and J by 1 base; unmatched bases: 11. CDR3 protein: CASSQDPYLAGVRTDTQYF. CDR3 nucleotide sequence: TGCGCCAGCAGCCAAGATCCCTACTTAGCGGGAGTGCGCACAGATACGCAGTATTTT.

V and J are TRBV4-1 and TRBJ1-3; D remains ambiguous. V lost 3 bases to trimming and J lost 0 bases, with 15 bases between them. Germline CDR1 is MGHRA and CDR2 is YSYEKL. CDR3 length equals 17 residues. CDR3 protein: CASSQSERVGSGNTIYF. The CDR3 nucleotides are TGCGCCAGCAGCCAGTCCGAGAGGGTAGGCTCTGGAAACACCATATATTTT.

This clone was counted once. J is TRBJ2-1 and V is TRBV27; 9 positions agree with TRBD1. Trimming took 4 bases from V and 5 from J; bases not matched to a gene: 12. Germline V gene lookup returns CDR1 MNHEY and CDR2 SMNVEV (reference sequence). The CDR3 runs 17 residues. In DNA form, the CDR3 reads TGTGCCAGCAGTTCGACGCTCCGGGACAGGGTTAACAATGAGCAGTTCTTC. Protein product: CASSSTLRDRVNNEQFF.

V usage is TRBV12-3 or TRBV12-4 and J usage is TRBJ1-3; 7 bases match TRBD1. V was clipped by 2 bases and J by 8 bases; unmatched bases: 3. The CDR3 is 13 amino acids. The DNA of the CDR3 is TGTGCCAGCAGTTTATTACAGGGGTACACCATATATTTT. It specifies CASSLLQGYTIYF.

J is TRBJ2-2 and V is TRBV10-3; TRBD2 might be the D (5 bases). Germline CDR1 and CDR2: ENHRY and SYGVKD. Between the trimmed V and J ends, which lost 0 bases and 2 bases, there was a span of 7 bases. The CDR3 totals 15 residues. The DNA for the CDR3 is TGTGCCATCAGTGAGTCAGGGAGAAACACCGGGGAGCTGTTTTTT. Translated: CAISESGRNTGELFF.

V gene TRBV18 combines with J gene TRBJ2-5; 9 bases are a match to TRBD1. The CDR3 contains 15 residues. Per germline, CDR1 KGHSH and CDR2 LQKENI. Trimming cost V 3 bases and J 5 bases; bases outside gene matches: 7. The CDR3, as DNA: TGTGCCAGCTCACCCTCTGGGACAGGGCAGGAGACCCAGTACTTC. This translates into CASSPSGTGQETQYF.

The gene calls are TRBV12-3 or TRBV12-4 and TRBJ2-5; D might be TRBD1 (6 bases). Trimming pared 6 bases from V and 1 base from J, leaving 9 bases between. The CDR3 is made up of 13 amino acids. In DNA form, the CDR3 reads TGTGCCAGCAGGATGGACAGCCAAGAGACCCAGTACTTC. Its protein product is CASRMDSQETQYF.

V usage is TRBV7-2 and J usage is TRBJ1-5; TRBD1 aligns across 11 bases. Germline V gives CDR1 SGHTA, CDR2 FQGNSA. The CDR3 spans 19 residues. Trimming cost V 4 bases and J 0 bases; bases outside gene matches: 11. The CDR3 loop reads CASSYQRTGGANSNQPQHF. The CDR3 nucleotides read TGTGCCAGCAGCTACCAGCGGACAGGGGGCGCGAATAGCAATCAGCCCCAGCATTTT. Variable domain in full (rest from reference TRBV7-2 and TRBJ1-5): GAGVSQSPSNKVTEKGKDVELRCDPISGHTALYWYRQSLGQGLEFLIYFQGNSAPDKSGLPSDRFSAERTGGSVSTLTIQRTQQEDSAVYLCASSYQRTGGANSNQPQHFGDGTRLSIL.

J is TRBJ2-3 and V is TRBV7-3, with 9 bases identical to TRBD2. CDR1 is SGHTA and CDR2 is FQGTGA in the germline V gene. Trimming at V came to 3 bases and at J to 5 bases, leaving 6 bases not matched to a gene. This CDR3 has 15 residues. The CDR3 DNA sequence: TGTGCCAGCAGCTTTGGCGGGAGGGCCAGAGATACGCAGTATTTT. Translation: CASSFGGRARDTQYF.

The V gene is TRBV29-1, the J gene TRBJ1-2, with TRBD1 identical over 11 bases. This CDR3 region has 11 residues. Germline V CDR1 and CDR2: SQVTM, ANQGSEA. Trimming took 5 bases from V and 10 from J; bases not matched to a gene: 3. CDR3 coding DNA: TGCAGCGTTCGGACAGGGGGCGACTACACCTTC. Protein: CSVRTGGDYTF. Supplemented by reference TRBV29-1 and TRBJ1-2, the full variable domain reads SAVISQKPSRDICQRGTSLTIQCQVDSQVTMMFWYRQQPGQSLTLIATANQGSEATYESGFVIDKFPISRPNLTFSTLTVSNMSPEDSSIYLCSVRTGGDYTFGSGTRLTVV.

The table lists this clone with a few counts. Compared with germline, one end of the junction differs, possibly owing to a read error. This chain connects TRBV6-2 or TRBV6-3 to TRBJ2-7; TRBD1 is a possible D gene (5 bases). The germline CDR1 and CDR2 sequences are MNHEY and SVGEGT. The CDR3 contains 13 residues. The chain's CDR3 is CASSHSTGYEQYF. The CDR3 coding sequence is TGTGCCAGCAGTCACTCAACAGGCTACGAGCAGTACTTC.

The V call is TRBV12-5, the J call TRBJ2-7; 16 bases are a match to TRBD2. Germline lookup yields CDR1 LGHNT and CDR2 FRNRAP. V dropped 5 bases and J dropped 1; count of bases not matched to a gene: 11. The CDR3 totals 19 residues. The CDR3, as DNA: TGTGCTAGTGGTCGATGGGGACTAGCGGGAGGGCCTTCATCCTACGAGCAGTACTTC. Amino acids: CASGRWGLAGGPSSYEQYF. The full variable domain, its missing parts supplied by reference TRBV12-5 and TRBJ2-7, is DARVTQTPRHKVTEMGQEVTMRCQPILGHNTVFWYRQTMMQGLELLAYFRNRAPLDDSGMPKDRFSAEMPDATLATLKIQPSEPRDSAVYFCASGRWGLAGGPSSYEQYFGPGTRLTVT.

This rearrangement joins TRBV3-1 (or the pseudogene TRBV3-2) to TRBJ2-7, with TRBD2 matching over 10 bases. CDR1 is LGHDT, CDR2 YNNKEL, per germline (reference sequence). This CDR3 spans 16 amino acids. After removal of 1 base from V and 1 base from J, the junction contained 4 bases not matched to a gene. CDR3 DNA sequence: TGTGCCAGCAGCCAAGCAAGCGGGAGGGGATCCTACGAGCAGTACTTC. Translating gives CASSQASGRGSYEQYF.

In this sample, this clone turned up once. The chain is built from TRBV19 and TRBJ1-5, with D possibly being TRBD1 (6 bases). Trimming took 4 bases from V and 4 from J, leaving 14 bases between them. Germline values: CDR1 LNHDA, CDR2 SQIVND (reference sequence). This CDR3 region has 15 residues. The CDR3 nucleotides are TGTGCCAGTAGTAGTGGTCACAGGGAAAATCAGCCCCAGCATTTT. It specifies CASSSGHRENQPQHF.